This T cell receptor beta chain was captured in a study of T cells in localized non-small cell lung cancer. The repertoire was sequenced with immunoSEQ multiplex PCR; TCRdb's copy has only in-frame clones and lacks some. The sample records over 2,500 clones, roughly 30% being singletons. Study-wide results and limits: In adjacent lung appeared a median roughly 56 of the top 100 tumor clones.

Of note for this clone: The target antigen is unknown.

The CDR3 totals 14 residues. Trimming pared 3 bases from V and 2 bases from J, leaving 10 bases between. Germline lookup yields CDR1 KGHSH and CDR2 LQKENI. This specimen was lung tumor tissue, taken before any cancer treatment. The chain links TRBV18 to TRBJ1-2, with D possibly matching TRBD1 (6 bases). The sequence derives from a man aged 40-75 years with stage I lung adenocarcinoma. CDR3 nucleotide sequence: TGTGCCAGCTCACCTCAGGGGAACAACTATGGCTACACCTTC. Translated: CASSPQGNNYGYTF. The whole variable domain, filled in from reference TRBV18 and TRBJ1-2, reads NAGVMQNPRHLVRRRGQEARLRCSPMKGHSHVYWYRQLPEEGLKFMVYLQKENIIDESGMPKERFSAEFPKEGPSILRIQQVVRGDSAAYFCASSPQGNNYGYTFGSGTRLTVV.